The 18 T cell receptor beta chains presented below share a single source sample, sequenced in a study of blood T cell repertoires in COVID-19. Generated by immunoSEQ multiplex PCR, the TCRdb table keeps only in-frame clones and is missing some. The table includes 95,000 or so clones, roughly nine tenths detected once. The material sequenced was peripheral blood. The receptors here all came from a woman in her seventies with acute or convalescent COVID-19.

This sequence joins TRBV3-1 (or the pseudogene TRBV3-2) and TRBJ1-1, with a weak D call TRBD1 (6 bases). Germline V gives CDR1 LGHDT, CDR2 YNNKEL (reference sequence). Deletions cut 3 bases from V and 8 bases from J, with 19 bases between. CDR3 length: 15 residues. The DNA of the CDR3 is TGTGCCAGCAGCCAGGATGGGGGGGCATATTCGGAAGCTTTCTTT. Protein: CASSQDGGAYSEAFF.

The chain has TRBV5-1 and TRBJ1-2, with 7 bases identical to TRBD1. The CDR3 length is 15 residues. Per the germline V gene, CDR1 is SGHRS and CDR2 is YFSETQ. The trim removed 0 bases at V and 2 bases at J, leaving 4 bases unmatched. The CDR3 coding sequence is TGCGCCAGCAGCTTGGTGGGACAGCAAAACTATGGCTACACCTTC. Translation: CASSLVGQQNYGYTF.

This chain links TRBV10-3 with TRBJ1-1; D perhaps matches TRBD1 (5 bases). This CDR3 has 15 residues. Germline V CDR1 and CDR2: ENHRY, SYGVKD. The ends were cut back, 4 bases at V and 4 bases at J, with 16 bases in the middle. CDR3 coding DNA: TGTGCCATCAGTGCTGGTGGAGGGGTGGGCACTGAAGCTTTCTTT. The encoded protein is CAISAGGGVGTEAFF.

The V and J genes are TRBV4-2 and TRBJ1-4; unclear D gene. V was cut by 0 bases and J by 3 bases, with 8 bases left in between. CDR1 is LGHNA, CDR2 YNFKEQ, per germline. The CDR3 contains 15 residues. CDR3 in DNA: TGTGCCAGCAGCCAAGATCCGGTGGCTAATGAAAAACTGTTTTTT. It encodes CASSQDPVANEKLFF.

J is TRBJ2-1 and V is TRBV10-2; 7 bases agree with TRBD2. After removal of 7 bases from V and 0 bases from J, the junction contained 6 bases not matched to a gene. Germline-derived CDR1 and CDR2 are WSHSY and SAAADI. This CDR3 has 15 residues. As DNA, the CDR3 is TGCGCCAGCATGGGGCTAGCGGTCTCCTACAATGAGCAGTTCTTC. As protein: CASMGLAVSYNEQFF.

V usage is TRBV11-2 and J usage is TRBJ2-7; D perhaps matches TRBD2 (5 bases). The germline CDR1 and CDR2 sequences are SGHAT and FQNNGV. The CDR3 is 14 residues long. The CDR3: CASSFNPAVSEQHV. The CDR3 coding sequence is TGTGCCAGCAGCTTTAATCCCGCCGTTAGCGAGCAGCACGTC.

The chain is built from TRBV4-2 and TRBJ2-3; weak D call: TRBD2 (6 bases). Germline loops: CDR1 LGHNA, CDR2 YNFKEQ. Trimming took off 4 bases at V and 2 bases at J, with 19 bases between the two ends. The CDR3 loop spans 17 amino acids. The CDR3 loop reads CASSPLGFAGNTDTQYF. The CDR3 DNA reads TGTGCCAGCAGCCCCCTCGGGTTTGCGGGGAACACAGATACGCAGTATTTT.

The DNA for the CDR3 is TGTGCCAGCAGTTCGGACAGTGGTGGGATTCCGGCAGGAAACACCATATATTTT. It specifies CASSSDSGGIPAGNTIYF. The chain couples TRBV6-2 or TRBV6-3 to TRBJ1-3, with a tentative D call TRBD1 (6 bases). V was cut by 4 bases and J by 4 bases, with 23 bases left in between. Looked up from germline, CDR1 is MNHEY and CDR2 is SVGEGT. The length of the CDR3 is 18 residues.

This chain connects TRBV15 to TRBJ1-1; no definite D call. The V and J ends lost 1 base and 1 base respectively, with 10 bases between them. The CDR3 runs 15 residues. Germline V gene lookup returns CDR1 LNHNV and CDR2 YYDKDF (reference sequence). CDR3 loop: CATSRGHSKNTEAFF. As DNA, the CDR3 is TGTGCCACCAGCAGAGGGCACAGTAAGAACACTGAAGCTTTCTTT. The whole variable domain, remainder taken from reference TRBV15 and TRBJ1-1, is DAMVIQNPRYQVTQFGKPVTLSCSQTLNHNVMYWYQQKSSQAPKLLFHYYDKDFNNEADTPDNFQSRRPNTSFCFLDIRSPGLGDTAMYLCATSRGHSKNTEAFFGQGTRLTVV.

In this sample, this clone turned up once. The gene calls are TRBV19 and TRBJ2-5; 7 nucleotides match TRBD1. This CDR3 is 14 amino acids long. With V trimmed by 1 base and J by 1 base, 0 bases remained unmatched. CDR1 is LNHDA and CDR2 is SQIVND in the germline V gene (reference sequence). In DNA, the CDR3 is TGTGCCAGTAGTATAGGACAGGGCCAAGAGACCCAGTACTTC. Amino acid sequence: CASSIGQGQETQYF.

The J gene is TRBJ2-6, the V gene TRBV10-1; TRBD1 matches at 7 bases. Germline CDR1 reads WNHNN; CDR2 reads SYGVQD (reference sequence). The length of the CDR3 is 16 residues. The junction had 4 bases not matched to a gene; V was cut back by 5 bases and J by 0 bases. This CDR3 is CASSPDRSSGANVLTF. The CDR3 nucleotides read TGCGCCAGCAGTCCGGACAGGTCCTCTGGGGCCAACGTCCTGACTTTC.

The chain joins TRBV28 to TRBJ2-7; 12 bases agree with TRBD2. This CDR3 is 14 amino acids long. CDR1 is MDHEN, CDR2 SYDVKM, per germline. Losses at the gene ends were 5 bases for V and 2 bases for J; bases not matched to a gene: 1. CDR3 protein: CASSGLAGTYEQYF. Here the CDR3 DNA reads TGTGCCAGCAGTGGACTAGCGGGGACCTACGAGCAGTACTTC. Filled out from reference TRBV28 and TRBJ2-7, the complete variable domain reads DVKVTQSSRYLVKRTGEKVFLECVQDMDHENMFWYRQDPGLGLRLIYFSYDVKMKEKGDIPEGYSVSREKKERFSLILESASTNQTSMYLCASSGLAGTYEQYFGPGTRLTVT.

The V gene is TRBV19, the J gene TRBJ1-4; 7 bases map to TRBD1. Germline V gives CDR1 LNHDA, CDR2 SQIVND (reference sequence). V shed 6 bases, J shed 6 bases, and the junction held 4 bases outside the gene matches. The CDR3 totals 13 residues. The CDR3 DNA is TGTGCCAGTAGGCGTCAGGGGGATGAAAAACTGTTTTTT. This sequence encodes CASRRQGDEKLFF.

The chain carries TRBV4-1 and TRBJ1-1; no definite D call. Trimming removed 1 base from V and 0 bases from J, with 24 bases in between. Germline V gives CDR1 MGHRA, CDR2 YSYEKL. The CDR3 spans 20 residues. The CDR3 is CASSQGAIRDSINLNTEAFF. For the CDR3, the DNA is TGCGCCAGCAGCCAAGGAGCAATCCGTGACTCGATTAACCTGAACACTGAAGCTTTCTTT.

V and J are TRBV27 and TRBJ2-5; D gene uncertain. The germline V gene has CDR1 MNHEY and CDR2 SMNVEV (reference sequence). Trimming took 7 bases from V and 0 from J, leaving 12 bases between them. The CDR3 covers 14 residues. The CDR3 DNA sequence: TGTGCCAGCAAAGTTCGCCAGTACCAAGAGACCCAGTACTTC. It translates to CASKVRQYQETQYF.

The CDR3 coding sequence is TGTGCCAGCAGTGCCGGGACAGCACCTATTGAAGCTTTCTTT. Protein sequence: CASSAGTAPIEAFF. The chain uses TRBV6-6 and TRBJ1-1; TRBD1 aligns across 7 bases. The CDR3 extends over 14 amino acids. Germline loops: CDR1 MNHNY, CDR2 SVGAGI (reference sequence). Trimming removed 5 bases from V and 7 bases from J; junction bases left unmatched: 10.

V is TRBV11-2 and J is TRBJ2-3; perhaps TRBD2 as D (6 bases). Germline V lookup: CDR1 SGHAT, CDR2 FQNNGV. The CDR3 length is 14 residues. V lost 3 bases to trimming and J lost 2 bases, with 9 bases between them. In DNA form, the CDR3 reads TGTGCCAGCAGCTTGACTAGTGCCACAGATACGCAGTATTTT. Encoded protein: CASSLTSATDTQYF.

The chain uses TRBV18 and TRBJ1-2; D is ambiguous. Germline lookup yields CDR1 KGHSH and CDR2 LQKENI. The CDR3 consists of 16 residues. Trimming took 4 bases from V and 0 from J, leaving 15 bases between them. CDR3 amino acids: CASSRGADQANYGYTF. CDR3 sequence (DNA): TGTGCCAGCTCACGAGGAGCGGATCAAGCTAACTATGGCTACACCTTC.